The subject of this entry is one T cell receptor beta chain. This clone was picked up a small number of times. What antigen it recognizes has not been identified. Base qualities are not at hand, and no much larger clone is one base apart. The sample belongs to a study of control samples from healthy donors and cancer patients (dated by TCRdb to 2020 to 2021). Library preparation was by the immunoSEQ multiplex PCR assay. Here the immuneACCESS table is served through TCRdb, limited to in-frame sequences with V and J called. Missing clones are a known gap in these copies; in checked studies unresolved V genes cover under half, and the rest lacks a known reason. A total of about 120,000 clones appear in this sample, 80% to 90% of them only once. About 12% of the sample lies in the top ten. The CDR3 sequence holds 14 residues, the cysteine and phenylalanine included. Just the 42-base CDR3 DNA is kept, in frame starting at base 1. Looking up the germline V gene (reference sequence) yields CDR1 SGHKS and CDR2 YYEKEE. Trimming takes 0 bases from V and 4 bases from J, and the germline ends sit 10 bases apart.

This TCR was sampled from a young man in good health. This sequence uses TRBV5-5 and TRBJ1-1; the D gene is unclear. The sequenced sample was blood. The sequenced DNA: TGTGCCAGCAGCTTGGAAGGGTTGGGCACTGAAGCTTTCTTT. This codes for CASSLEGLGTEAFF.